Each of the 10 T cell receptor beta chains below was sequenced from the same sample in a study of human T cells and chemical hapten exposure. Time point reported: patch test 2, 6 weeks after DPC sensitization. Specified treatment: therapeutic diphenylcyclopropenone sensitization with weekly scalp DPC. Each CDR3 protein gets one entry after TCRdb re-called the RACE reads with MiXCR. Of nearly 95,000 distinct CDR3 sequences listed, approximately 11% are singletons. Sequencing used whole blood, obtained in connection with sensitization to the hapten diphenylcyclopropenone (DPC). These receptors all come from a man aged 40-50 years with alopecia areata. Some clones in this sample may be carry-over from other donors' samples.

The table lists this clonotype with many counts. The chain has TRBV11-1 and TRBJ2-7, with 7 bases fitting TRBD2. CDR1 SGHAT and CDR2 FQDESV come from the germline V gene (reference sequence). This CDR3 spans 14 amino acids. V gave up 5 bases and J gave up 3 bases; unmatched junction bases: 7. CDR3 sequence: CASSPGLDLYEQYF. For the CDR3, the DNA is TGTGCCAGCAGCCCTGGACTAGACCTCTACGAGCAGTACTTC.

The chain joins TRBV15 to TRBJ2-5; a weak D match, TRBD2 (5 bases). Per the germline V gene, CDR1 is LNHNV and CDR2 is YYDKDF (reference sequence). The CDR3 is 17 residues long. V lost 0 bases and J 0 bases, leaving 14 bases between the germline ends. The CDR3 DNA is TGTGCCACCAGCAGAGATGGGCGGGTTCCGTACCAAGAGACCCAGTACTTC. It specifies CATSRDGRVPYQETQYF. Looking up the rest from reference TRBV15 and TRBJ2-5 gives the full variable domain: DAMVIQNPRYQVTQFGKPVTLSCSQTLNHNVMYWYQQKSSQAPKLLFHYYDKDFNNEADTPDNFQSRRPNTSFCFLDIRSPGLGDTAMYLCATSRDGRVPYQETQYFGPGTRLLVL.

This chain uses TRBV28 with TRBJ1-5; tentatively, D is TRBD1 (5 bases). This CDR3 region has 12 residues. CDR1 and CDR2 (germline): MDHEN, SYDVKM. V was trimmed by 8 bases and J by 1 base, leaving 6 bases between them. In DNA, the CDR3 is TGTGCCAGCGGACAAAGCAATCAGCCCCAGCATTTT. This gives the protein CASGQSNQPQHF. The full variable domain, in which reference TRBV28 and TRBJ1-5 provide the parts outside the CDR3, is DVKVTQSSRYLVKRTGEKVFLECVQDMDHENMFWYRQDPGLGLRLIYFSYDVKMKEKGDIPEGYSVSREKKERFSLILESASTNQTSMYLCASGQSNQPQHFGDGTRLSIL.

The chain has TRBV4-3 and TRBJ2-3; D is possibly TRBD1 (6 bases). The CDR3 contains 19 residues. V was shortened by 0 bases and J by 2 bases, with 21 bases between the two germline ends. The V gene's germline CDR1 is LGHNA and CDR2 YSLEER. CDR3 nucleotide sequence: TGCGCCAGCAGCCAAGAAAAGCCCCTGGCAGGGGCCCACACAGATACGCAGTATTTT. Protein sequence: CASSQEKPLAGAHTDTQYF.

This clonotype is categorized as medium-sized. This chain links TRBV29-1 with TRBJ2-3; D assignment may be TRBD1 or TRBD2 (5 bases each). The germline V gene encodes CDR1 SQVTM and CDR2 ANQGSEA. V lost 3 bases, J lost 2 bases, and 12 bases lay in between. The CDR3 is made up of 14 amino acids. The chain's CDR3 is CSVDSGPNTDTQYF. The CDR3 DNA reads as TGCAGCGTTGATTCGGGGCCCAACACAGATACGCAGTATTTT.

V is TRBV20-1 and J is TRBJ2-3; D unclear. V lost 0 bases to trimming and J lost 1 base, with 5 bases between them. This CDR3 is 13 amino acids long. Germline loops: CDR1 DFQATT, CDR2 SNEGSKA (reference sequence). The CDR3 DNA is TGCAGTGCTAGAGAGGCGCGCACAGATACGCAGTATTTT. Its protein is CSAREARTDTQYF.

This clonotype appeared a few times. The rearrangement joins TRBV2 to TRBJ1-5; no clear D gene. The CDR3 runs 13 residues. Germline CDR1 reads SNHLY; CDR2 reads FYNNEI. Trimming shortened V by 4 bases and J by 7 bases, and 11 bases separated the two germline ends. CDR3 amino acids: CASSVYGNQPQHF. CDR3 sequence (DNA): TGTGCCAGCAGTGTATATGGGAACCAGCCCCAGCATTTT.

This clonotype came up many times. This rearrangement joins TRBV6-2 or TRBV6-3 to TRBJ1-5; D is unclear. Germline CDR1 reads MNHEY; CDR2 reads SVGEGT. Trimming removed 0 bases at V and 7 bases at J, with 10 bases between. This CDR3 has 14 residues. The CDR3: CASSYSAPFQPQHF. In DNA, the CDR3 is TGTGCCAGCAGTTACTCTGCACCCTTCCAGCCCCAGCATTTT.

The J gene is TRBJ2-3, the V gene TRBV12-3 or TRBV12-4, with 8 bases identical to TRBD2. V shed 5 bases, J shed 2 bases, and the junction held 12 bases outside the gene matches. The CDR3 runs 17 residues. The CDR3 sequence is CASSGFLAGTSTDTQYF. In nucleotides, the CDR3 is TGTGCCAGCAGTGGGTTTCTAGCGGGCACCTCCACAGATACGCAGTATTTT.

In its sample, this clonotype was seen a few times. The gene calls are TRBV3-1 and TRBJ2-1, with 8 bases lining up with TRBD1. Germline V CDR1 and CDR2: LGHDT, YNNKEL (reference sequence). V trimming: 1 base; J trimming: 3 bases; junction bases outside the gene matches: 5. The CDR3 runs to 16 residues. CDR3 sequence (DNA): TGTGCCAGCAGCCAAGTATCAGGGGGCGACTACAATGAGCAGTTCTTC. This sequence encodes CASSQVSGGDYNEQFF.